Listed here is a single T cell receptor beta chain. The target antigen is unknown. Healthy individuals of Caucasian origin from Russia, aged about 6 to 90, served as donors. The CDR3 covers 15 residues. Trimming removed 7 bases from V and 5 bases from J, with 20 bases in between. This sample is part of a study of blood T cells in healthy people across ages. Study conclusions and caveats: Those diversity estimates obtained from one million T cells were thought to be underestimates.

The authors ran a second PCR of about 7 to 11 cycles using a sample-barcoded 5' primer and a J-beta primer mix. Each sample yielded at least 3 million CDR3-containing paired-end reads. MiXCR, applied by TCRdb to the 5' RACE reads, yields one record per CDR3 protein. The sample shows 710,000 or so distinct CDR3 sequences, 22% of them seen only once. V is TRBV12-3 or TRBV12-4 and J is TRBJ1-2, with D possibly being TRBD1 (6 bases). The source material was blood. The TCR sequence derives from a man aged 70 or older in good health. The CDR3 reads CASTRWRGVGYGYTF. The CDR3 bases are TGTGCCAGCACCCGTTGGAGGGGGGTTGGATATGGCTACACCTTC.